This TCR beta chain was obtained from a study of blood T cell repertoires in COVID-19. This CDR3 has 12 amino acids. Germline V gene lookup returns CDR1 SGHRS and CDR2 YFSETQ. V lost 3 bases, J lost 10 bases, and 13 bases lay in between. Generated by immunoSEQ multiplex PCR, the TCRdb table keeps only in-frame clones and is missing some. This table holds about 200,000 clones, more than 75% found once. Cohort allocation depended upon clinical history that participants reported. Material: PBMCs or T cells enriched from blood (not recorded which). This sequence was found in a middle-aged man with acute COVID-19. The V call is TRBV5-1, the J call TRBJ1-2, with D possibly matching TRBD1 (6 bases). The CDR3 sequence: CASSSGGQLYTF. The CDR3 nucleotides are TGCGCCAGCAGCTCGGGGGGGCAACTCTACACCTTC.